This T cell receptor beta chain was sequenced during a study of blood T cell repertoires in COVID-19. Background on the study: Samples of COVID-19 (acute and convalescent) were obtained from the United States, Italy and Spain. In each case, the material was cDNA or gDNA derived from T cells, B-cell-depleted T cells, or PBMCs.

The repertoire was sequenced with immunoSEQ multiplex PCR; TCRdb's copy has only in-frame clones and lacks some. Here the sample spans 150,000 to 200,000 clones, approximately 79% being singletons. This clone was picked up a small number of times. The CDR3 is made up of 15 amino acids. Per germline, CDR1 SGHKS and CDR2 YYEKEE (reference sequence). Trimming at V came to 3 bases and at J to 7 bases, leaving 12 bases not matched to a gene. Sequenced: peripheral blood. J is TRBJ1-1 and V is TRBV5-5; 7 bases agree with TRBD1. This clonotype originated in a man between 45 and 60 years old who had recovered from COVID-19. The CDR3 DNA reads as TGTGCCAGCAGCTCATCGGGCCTGACAGGGAGTGAAGCTTTCTTT. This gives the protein CASSSSGLTGSEAFF.